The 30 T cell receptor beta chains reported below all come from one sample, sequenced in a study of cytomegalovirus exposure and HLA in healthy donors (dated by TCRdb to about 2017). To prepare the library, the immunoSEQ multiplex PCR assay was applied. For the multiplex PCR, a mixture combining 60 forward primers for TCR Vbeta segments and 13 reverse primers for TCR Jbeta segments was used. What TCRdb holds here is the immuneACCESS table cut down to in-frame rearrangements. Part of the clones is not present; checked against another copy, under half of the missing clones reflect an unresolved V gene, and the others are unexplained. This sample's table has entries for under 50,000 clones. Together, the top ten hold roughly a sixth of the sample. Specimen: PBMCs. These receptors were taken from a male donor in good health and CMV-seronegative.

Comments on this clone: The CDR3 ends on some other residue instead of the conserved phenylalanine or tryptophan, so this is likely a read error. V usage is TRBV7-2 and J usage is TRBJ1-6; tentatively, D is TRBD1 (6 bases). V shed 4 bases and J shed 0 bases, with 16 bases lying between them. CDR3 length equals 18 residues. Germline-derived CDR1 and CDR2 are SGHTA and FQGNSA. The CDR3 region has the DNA TGTGCCAGCAGCTCTAGTCATACAGGGAGCTCCTATAATTCACCCCTCCACCTT. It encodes CASSSSHTGSSYNSPLHL.

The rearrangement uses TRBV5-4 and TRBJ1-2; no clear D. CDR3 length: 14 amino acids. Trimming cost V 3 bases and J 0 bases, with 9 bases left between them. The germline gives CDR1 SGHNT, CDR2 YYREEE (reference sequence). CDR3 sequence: CASSSQTTNYGYTF. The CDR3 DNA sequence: TGTGCCAGCAGCTCGCAAACTACTAACTATGGCTACACCTTC.

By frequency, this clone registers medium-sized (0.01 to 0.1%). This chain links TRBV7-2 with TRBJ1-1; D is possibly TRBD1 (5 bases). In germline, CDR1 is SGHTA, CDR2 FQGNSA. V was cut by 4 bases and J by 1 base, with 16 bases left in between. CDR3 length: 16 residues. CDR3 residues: CASSSGSRVENTEAFF. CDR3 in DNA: TGTGCCAGCAGCTCAGGGTCAAGGGTTGAGAACACTGAAGCTTTCTTT.

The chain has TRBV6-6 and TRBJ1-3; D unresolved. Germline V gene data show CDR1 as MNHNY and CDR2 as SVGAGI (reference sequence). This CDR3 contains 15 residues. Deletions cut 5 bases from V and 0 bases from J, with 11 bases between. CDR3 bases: TGTGCCAGCAGTCTCAACAGCAACTCTGGAAACACCATATATTTT. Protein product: CASSLNSNSGNTIYF.

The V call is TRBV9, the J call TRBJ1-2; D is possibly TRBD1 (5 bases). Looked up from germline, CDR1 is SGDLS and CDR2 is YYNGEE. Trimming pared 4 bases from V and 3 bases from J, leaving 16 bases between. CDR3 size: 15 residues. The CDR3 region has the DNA TGTGCCAGCAGCAGAGCATATCGGGGGGACTATGGCTACACCTTC. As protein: CASSRAYRGDYGYTF.

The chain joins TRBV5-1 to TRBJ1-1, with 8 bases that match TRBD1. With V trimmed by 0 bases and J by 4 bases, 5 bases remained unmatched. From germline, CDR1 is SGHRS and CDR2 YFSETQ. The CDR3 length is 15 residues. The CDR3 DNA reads TGCGCCAGCAGCTTGGGAGGACAGGGTTTCACTGAAGCTTTCTTT. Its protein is CASSLGGQGFTEAFF.

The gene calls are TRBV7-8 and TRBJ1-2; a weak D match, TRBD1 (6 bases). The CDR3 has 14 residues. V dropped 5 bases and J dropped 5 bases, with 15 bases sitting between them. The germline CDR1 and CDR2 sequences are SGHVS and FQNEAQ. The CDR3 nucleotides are TGTGCCAGCAGCCCGACGACAGGACCATATGGCTACACCTTC. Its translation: CASSPTTGPYGYTF.

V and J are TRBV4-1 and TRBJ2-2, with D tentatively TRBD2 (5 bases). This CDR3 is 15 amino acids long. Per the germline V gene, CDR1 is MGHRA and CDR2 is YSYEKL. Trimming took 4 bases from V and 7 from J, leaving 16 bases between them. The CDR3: CASSLTRGFGGELFF. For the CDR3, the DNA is TGCGCCAGCAGCCTGACTCGAGGGTTCGGCGGGGAGCTGTTTTTT.

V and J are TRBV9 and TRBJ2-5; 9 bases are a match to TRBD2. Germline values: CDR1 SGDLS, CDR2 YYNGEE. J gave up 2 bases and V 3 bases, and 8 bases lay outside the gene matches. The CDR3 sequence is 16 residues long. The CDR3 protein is CASSEGLANSQETQYF. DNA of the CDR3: TGTGCCAGCAGCGAAGGACTAGCGAACAGTCAAGAGACCCAGTACTTC.

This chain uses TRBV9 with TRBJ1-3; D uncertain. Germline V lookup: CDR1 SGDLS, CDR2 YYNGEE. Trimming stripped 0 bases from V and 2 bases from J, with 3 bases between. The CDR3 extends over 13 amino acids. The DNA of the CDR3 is TGTGCCAGCAGCGTAGCTGCTGGAAACACCATATATTTT. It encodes CASSVAAGNTIYF.

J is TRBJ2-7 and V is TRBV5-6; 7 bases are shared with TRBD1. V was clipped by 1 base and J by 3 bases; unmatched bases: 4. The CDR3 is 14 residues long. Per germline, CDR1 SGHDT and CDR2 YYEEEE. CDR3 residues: CASSLHRGFYEQYF. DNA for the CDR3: TGTGCCAGCAGCTTGCACAGGGGTTTCTACGAGCAGTACTTC.

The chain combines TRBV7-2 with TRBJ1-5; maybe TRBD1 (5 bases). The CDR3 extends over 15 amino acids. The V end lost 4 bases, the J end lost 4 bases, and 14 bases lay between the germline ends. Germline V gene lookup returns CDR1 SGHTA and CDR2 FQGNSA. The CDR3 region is CASSWKQVGNQPQHF. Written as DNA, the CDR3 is TGTGCCAGCAGCTGGAAACAGGTGGGGAATCAGCCCCAGCATTTT.

The CDR3: CAWSVSANYGYTF. Written as DNA, the CDR3 is TGTGCCTGGAGTGTATCCGCTAACTATGGCTACACCTTC. The chain has TRBV30 and TRBJ1-2, with D uncertain. The CDR3 runs to 13 residues. Germline V lookup: CDR1 GTSNPN, CDR2 SVGIG (reference sequence). Trimming shortened V by 0 bases and J by 0 bases, and 5 bases separated the two germline ends.

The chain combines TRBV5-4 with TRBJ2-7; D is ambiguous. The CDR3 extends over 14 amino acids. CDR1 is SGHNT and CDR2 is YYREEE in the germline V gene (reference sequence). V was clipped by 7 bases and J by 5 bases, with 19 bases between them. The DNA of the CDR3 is TGTGCCAGCCCTCCCAGGCCTATTGGCCACGAGCAGTACTTC. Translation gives CASPPRPIGHEQYF.

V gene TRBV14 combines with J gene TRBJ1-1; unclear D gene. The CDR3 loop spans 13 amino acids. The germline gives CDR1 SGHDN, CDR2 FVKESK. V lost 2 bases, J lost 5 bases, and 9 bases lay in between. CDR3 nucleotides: TGTGCCAGCAGCCAAAGTACGCGAACTGAAGCTTTCTTT. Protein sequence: CASSQSTRTEAFF.

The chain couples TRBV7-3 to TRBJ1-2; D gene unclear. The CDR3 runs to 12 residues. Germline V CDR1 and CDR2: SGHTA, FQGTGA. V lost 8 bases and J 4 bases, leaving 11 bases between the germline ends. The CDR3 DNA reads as TGTGCCAGCGAAGCGGACCCCTATGGCTACACCTTC. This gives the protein CASEADPYGYTF.

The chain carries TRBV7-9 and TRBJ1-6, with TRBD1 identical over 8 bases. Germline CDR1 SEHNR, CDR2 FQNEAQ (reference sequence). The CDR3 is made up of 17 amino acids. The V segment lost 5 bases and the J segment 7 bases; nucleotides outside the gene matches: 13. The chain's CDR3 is CASSLISTGVANSPLHF. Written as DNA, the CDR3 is TGTGCCAGCAGCCTGATTTCGACAGGGGTGGCAAATTCACCCCTCCACTTT.

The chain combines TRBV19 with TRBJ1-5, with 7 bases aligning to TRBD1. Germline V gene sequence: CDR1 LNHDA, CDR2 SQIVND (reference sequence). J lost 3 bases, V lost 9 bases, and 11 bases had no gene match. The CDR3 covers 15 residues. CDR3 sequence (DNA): TGTGCCAGCTTACCGGGACAGCCTTACAATCAGCCCCAGCATTTT. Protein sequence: CASLPGQPYNQPQHF. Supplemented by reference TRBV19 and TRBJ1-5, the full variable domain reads DGGITQSPKYLFRKEGQNVTLSCEQNLNHDAMYWYRQDPGQGLRLIYYSQIVNDFQKGDIAEGYSVSREKKESFPLTVTSAQKNPTAFYLCASLPGQPYNQPQHFGDGTRLSIL.

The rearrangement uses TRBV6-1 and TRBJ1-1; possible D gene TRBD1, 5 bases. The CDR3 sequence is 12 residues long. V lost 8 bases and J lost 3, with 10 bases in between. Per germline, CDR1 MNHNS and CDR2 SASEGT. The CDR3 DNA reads TGTGCCAGCCAAGACAGTGACACTGAAGCTTTCTTT. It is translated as CASQDSDTEAFF.

In DNA form, the CDR3 reads TGCGCCAGCAGCCAGAGGACAGTTATGAACACTGAAGCTTTCTTT. Encoded protein: CASSQRTVMNTEAFF. V and J are TRBV4-1 and TRBJ1-1; tentatively, D is TRBD1 (6 bases). The germline V gene encodes CDR1 MGHRA and CDR2 YSYEKL. The CDR3 loop spans 15 amino acids. Trimming shortened V by 3 bases and J by 0 bases, and 11 bases separated the two germline ends.

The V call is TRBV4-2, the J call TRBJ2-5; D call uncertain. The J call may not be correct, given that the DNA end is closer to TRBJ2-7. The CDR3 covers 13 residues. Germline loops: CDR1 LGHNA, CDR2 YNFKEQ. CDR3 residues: CASSQVVSSEQYF. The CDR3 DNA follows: TGTGCCAGCAGCCAAGTCGTCTCTAGCGAGCAGTACTTC.

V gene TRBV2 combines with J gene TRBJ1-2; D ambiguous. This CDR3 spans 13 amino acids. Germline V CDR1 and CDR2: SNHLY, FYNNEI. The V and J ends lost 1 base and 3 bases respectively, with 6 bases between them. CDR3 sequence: CASSEGSDYGYTF. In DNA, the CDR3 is TGTGCCAGCAGTGAAGGGTCAGACTATGGCTACACCTTC.

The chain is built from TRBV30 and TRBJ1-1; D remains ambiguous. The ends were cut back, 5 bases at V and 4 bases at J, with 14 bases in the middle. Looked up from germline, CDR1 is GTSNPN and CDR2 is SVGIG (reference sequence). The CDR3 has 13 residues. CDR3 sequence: CAWGYTGGTEAFF. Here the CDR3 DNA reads TGTGCCTGGGGTTATACGGGTGGCACTGAAGCTTTCTTT.

CDR3 nucleotides: TGTGCCAGCAGCGTAGGAGGAGTTGGAAACACCATATATTTT. Protein: CASSVGGVGNTIYF. This chain connects TRBV9 to TRBJ1-3; D gene uncertain. This CDR3 spans 14 amino acids. Trimming stripped 0 bases from V and 3 bases from J, with 7 bases between. CDR1 is SGDLS and CDR2 is YYNGEE in the germline V gene.

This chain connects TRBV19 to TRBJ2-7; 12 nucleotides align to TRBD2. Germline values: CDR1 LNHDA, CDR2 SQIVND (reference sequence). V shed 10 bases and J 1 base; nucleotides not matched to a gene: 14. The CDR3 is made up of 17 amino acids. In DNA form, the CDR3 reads TGTGCCACCTTTAGGGCTAGCGGGGGGGCCGGTTCCTACGAGCAGTACTTC. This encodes CATFRASGGAGSYEQYF.

CDR3 protein: CASSLLGDNQPQHF. The CDR3, as DNA: TGTGCCAGCAGCTTGTTAGGGGACAATCAGCCCCAGCATTTT. The rearrangement joins TRBV5-6 to TRBJ1-5; possibly TRBD1 for D (5 bases). Germline CDR1 and CDR2: SGHDT and YYEEEE. Trimming took 1 base from V and 3 from J, leaving 8 bases between them. The CDR3 sequence is 14 residues long.

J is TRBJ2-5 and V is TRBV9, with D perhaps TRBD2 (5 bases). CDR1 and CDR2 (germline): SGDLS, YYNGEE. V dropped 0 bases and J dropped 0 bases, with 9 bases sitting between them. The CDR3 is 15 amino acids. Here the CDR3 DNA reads TGTGCCAGCAGCGTAGACGGGGAATACCAAGAGACCCAGTACTTC. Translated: CASSVDGEYQETQYF.

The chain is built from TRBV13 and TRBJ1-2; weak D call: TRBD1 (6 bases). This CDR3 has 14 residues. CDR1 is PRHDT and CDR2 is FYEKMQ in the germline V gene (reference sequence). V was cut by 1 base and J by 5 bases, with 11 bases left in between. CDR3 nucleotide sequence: TGTGCCAGCAGCTTAGAAGGGGGTGGGTATGGCTACACCTTC. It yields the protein CASSLEGGGYGYTF. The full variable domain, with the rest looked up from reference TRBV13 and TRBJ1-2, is AAGVIQSPRHLIKEKRETATLKCYPIPRHDTVYWYQQGPGQDPQFLISFYEKMQSDKGSIPDRFSAQQFSDYHSELNMSSLELGDSALYFCASSLEGGGYGYTFGSGTRLTVV.

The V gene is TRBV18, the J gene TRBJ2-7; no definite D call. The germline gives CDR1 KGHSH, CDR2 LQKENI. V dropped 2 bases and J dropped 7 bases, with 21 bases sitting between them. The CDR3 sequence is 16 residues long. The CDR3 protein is CASSPEHASPMREQYF. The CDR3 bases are TGTGCCAGCTCACCAGAGCACGCAAGCCCCATGCGTGAGCAGTACTTC.

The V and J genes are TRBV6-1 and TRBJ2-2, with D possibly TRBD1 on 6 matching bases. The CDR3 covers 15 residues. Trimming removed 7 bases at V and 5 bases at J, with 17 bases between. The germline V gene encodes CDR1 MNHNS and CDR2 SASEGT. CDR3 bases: TGTGCCAGCACCGGAGCAGGGGTGAGGACCGGGGAGCTGTTTTTT. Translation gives CASTGAGVRTGELFF.